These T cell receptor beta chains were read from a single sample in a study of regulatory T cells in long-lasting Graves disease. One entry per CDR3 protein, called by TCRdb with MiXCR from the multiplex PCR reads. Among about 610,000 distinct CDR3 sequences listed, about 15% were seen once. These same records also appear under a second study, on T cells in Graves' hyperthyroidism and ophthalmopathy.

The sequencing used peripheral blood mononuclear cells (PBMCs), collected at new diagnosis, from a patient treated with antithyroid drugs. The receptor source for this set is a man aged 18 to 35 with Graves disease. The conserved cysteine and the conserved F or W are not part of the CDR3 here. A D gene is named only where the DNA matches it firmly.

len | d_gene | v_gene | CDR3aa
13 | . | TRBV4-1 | ASSNRDLPSYEQY
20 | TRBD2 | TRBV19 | ASGGDIRGGTSETVRYNEQF
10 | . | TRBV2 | ASSDGPGELF
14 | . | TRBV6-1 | ASSEVGTGNNQPQH
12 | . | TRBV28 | ASSPVTALYGYT
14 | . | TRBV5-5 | ASSLRPQGGSYEQY
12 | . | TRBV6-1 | ASCSLLRVAEAF
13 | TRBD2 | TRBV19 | ASPPTSGRGNEQF
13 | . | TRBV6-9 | ASSYTDSYNSPLH
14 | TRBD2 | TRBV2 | ASSETRLAGGGEQY
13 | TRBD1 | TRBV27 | ASSLTGLAKNIQY
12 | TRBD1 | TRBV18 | ASSLGTGNNEQF
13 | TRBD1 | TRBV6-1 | ASSPAGQVYTEAF
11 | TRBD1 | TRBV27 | ASSFRDRGEAF
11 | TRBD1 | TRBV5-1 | ASSFLDRGLAF
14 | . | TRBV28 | ASTPPEGSFYNEQF
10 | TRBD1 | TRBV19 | ASIRTGKEAF
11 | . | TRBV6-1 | ASGDRYTGELF
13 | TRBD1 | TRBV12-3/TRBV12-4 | ASSPRTGKANVLT
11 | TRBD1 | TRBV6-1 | ASIGQGLLVYT
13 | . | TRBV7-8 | ASSQVINANQPQH
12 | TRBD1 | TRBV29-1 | SGGQGAHSYEQY
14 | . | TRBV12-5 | ASGSPGGGGNQPQH
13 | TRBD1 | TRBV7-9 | ASSFPLTGAGEQY
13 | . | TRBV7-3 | ASSLVLEYRNEQF
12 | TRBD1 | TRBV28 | ASSFRDRFYEQY
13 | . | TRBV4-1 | ASSQNRISNQPQH
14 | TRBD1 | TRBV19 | ASSNVNRGIRYGYT
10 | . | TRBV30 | AWSGGTGELF
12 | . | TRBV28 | ASSPGPMNTEAF
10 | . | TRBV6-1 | ASSLRGGPQH
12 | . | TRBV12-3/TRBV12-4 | ASTSGTPGNTIY
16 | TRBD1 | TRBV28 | ASSSFRDRVREDQPQH
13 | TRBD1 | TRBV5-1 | ASSLAQGAGSPLH
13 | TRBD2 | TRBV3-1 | ASSQESLAGVEQY
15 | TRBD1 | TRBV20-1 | SARYEAGQGFQETQY
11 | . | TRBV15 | ATSSAVGQPQH
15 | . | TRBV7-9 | ASSPRGPPSPQETQY
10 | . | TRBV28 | ASSAWFEKLF
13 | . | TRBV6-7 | VSSYRQAQNTEAF
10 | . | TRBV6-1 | ASSNGADTQY
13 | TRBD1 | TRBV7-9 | ASSLEGGSGQPQH
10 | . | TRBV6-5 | ASSYLVEGYT
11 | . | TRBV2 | ASTEVPRYGYT
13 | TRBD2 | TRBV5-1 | ASSLELAGRDTQY
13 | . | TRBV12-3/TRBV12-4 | ASSLVVGSHYGYT
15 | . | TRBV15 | ATSREPPRAHDYGYT
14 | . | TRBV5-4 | ASSSLNRAHNSPLH
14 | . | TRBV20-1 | SARDLTGTTNEKLF
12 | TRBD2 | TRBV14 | ASLLAGALDTQY
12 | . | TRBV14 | ASSQGLAPGELF
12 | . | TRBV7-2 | ASSFRSMNTEAF
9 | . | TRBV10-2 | ASRGVYEQY
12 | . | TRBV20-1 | SATSSGEGYGYT
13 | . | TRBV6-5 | ASSYGPSGSYEQY
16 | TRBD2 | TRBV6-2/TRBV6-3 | ASSGGLAGGPGTDTQY
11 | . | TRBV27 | ASSLRRQETQY